This is a list of T cell receptor beta chains from one sample in a study of CD8+ T cells in alopecia areata. The protocol was immunoSEQ multiplex PCR, while the TCRdb copy is restricted to in-frame clones and leaves out a portion. The table lists over 30,000 clones, approximately 80% of them singletons. The sequencing sample was made of NKG2D-low CD8+ T cells sorted from blood. These TCRs come from a human donor with alopecia areata. CDR3s leave out the opening cysteine and the closing phenylalanine or tryptophan. A D gene is named only where the DNA matches it firmly. Expanded clones get a size class; other rows say once, few or many, or leave the size out.

v_call: TRBV7-8
j_call: TRBJ1-6
d_call: -
clone_size: -
cdr3_aa: ASSLGIRGQNSPLH

v_call: TRBV29-1
j_call: TRBJ2-7
d_call: TRBD1
clone_size: -
cdr3_aa: SVGQGTSYEQY

v_call: TRBV4-1
j_call: TRBJ2-7
d_call: TRBD2
clone_size: -
cdr3_aa: ASSQDPGLAGDEQY

v_call: TRBV27
j_call: TRBJ2-4
d_call: -
clone_size: -
cdr3_aa: ASRVGQTIAKNIQY

v_call: TRBV6-4
j_call: TRBJ2-3
d_call: -
clone_size: few
cdr3_aa: ASSDSSQLGGADTQY

v_call: TRBV5-6
j_call: TRBJ1-2
d_call: TRBD1
clone_size: -
cdr3_aa: ASSSPGTGFNYGYT

v_call: TRBV25-1
j_call: TRBJ2-3
d_call: -
clone_size: -
cdr3_aa: ASSGDTQY

v_call: TRBV6-1
j_call: TRBJ2-1
d_call: -
clone_size: -
cdr3_aa: ASSENSYGYNEQF

v_call: TRBV5-1
j_call: TRBJ2-1
d_call: -
clone_size: -
cdr3_aa: ASSDWSTGSYNEQF

v_call: TRBV7-8
j_call: TRBJ1-5
d_call: TRBD1
clone_size: -
cdr3_aa: ASSLARGLNQPQH

v_call: TRBV7-9
j_call: TRBJ2-5
d_call: TRBD2
clone_size: once
cdr3_aa: ASSLALAGGPQETQY

v_call: TRBV27
j_call: TRBJ1-1
d_call: -
clone_size: -
cdr3_aa: ASSLPGMNTEAF

v_call: TRBV29-1
j_call: TRBJ1-1
d_call: -
clone_size: -
cdr3_aa: SVDRNTEAF

v_call: TRBV6-5
j_call: TRBJ2-3
d_call: -
clone_size: once
cdr3_aa: ASTVGTDTQY

v_call: TRBV20-1
j_call: TRBJ2-3
d_call: -
clone_size: -
cdr3_aa: SAGLVN